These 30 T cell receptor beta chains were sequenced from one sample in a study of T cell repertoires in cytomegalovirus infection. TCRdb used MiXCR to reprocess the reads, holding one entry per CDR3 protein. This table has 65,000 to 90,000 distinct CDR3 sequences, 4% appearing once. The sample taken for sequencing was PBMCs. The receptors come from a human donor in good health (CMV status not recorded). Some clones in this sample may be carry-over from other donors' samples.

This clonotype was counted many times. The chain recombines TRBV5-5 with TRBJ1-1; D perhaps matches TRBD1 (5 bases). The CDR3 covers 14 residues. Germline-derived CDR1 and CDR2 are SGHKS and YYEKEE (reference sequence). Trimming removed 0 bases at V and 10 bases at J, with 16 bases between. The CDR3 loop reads CASSLEGHPGGAFF. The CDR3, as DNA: TGTGCCAGCAGCTTGGAAGGACACCCGGGGGGAGCTTTCTTT.

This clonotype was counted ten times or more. The CDR3 DNA is TGTGCCACCTCCCCGGACAGCTATAATTCACCCCTCCACTTT. The encoded protein is CATSPDSYNSPLHF. The rearrangement links TRBV2 to TRBJ1-6, with D possibly matching TRBD1 (6 bases). The CDR3 extends over 14 amino acids. Germline V gives CDR1 SNHLY, CDR2 FYNNEI. With 10 bases removed from V and 3 bases from J, the gap between germline ends came to 13 bases.

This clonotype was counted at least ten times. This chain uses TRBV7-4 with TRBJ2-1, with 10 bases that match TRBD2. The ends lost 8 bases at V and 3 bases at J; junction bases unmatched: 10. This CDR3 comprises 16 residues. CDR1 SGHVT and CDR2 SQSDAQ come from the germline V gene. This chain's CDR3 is CASDLLLAGSYNEQFF. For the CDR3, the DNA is TGTGCCAGCGATCTCCTACTAGCGGGAAGCTACAATGAGCAGTTCTTC.

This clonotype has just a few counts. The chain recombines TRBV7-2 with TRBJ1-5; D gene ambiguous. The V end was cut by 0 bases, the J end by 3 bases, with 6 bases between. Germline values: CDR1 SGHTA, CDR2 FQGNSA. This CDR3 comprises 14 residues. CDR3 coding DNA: TGTGCCAGCAGCTTAGCAGGTACCAATCAGCCCCAGCATTTT. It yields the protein CASSLAGTNQPQHF. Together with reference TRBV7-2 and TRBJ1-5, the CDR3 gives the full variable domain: GAGVSQSPSNKVTEKGKDVELRCDPISGHTALYWYRQSLGQGLEFLIYFQGNSAPDKSGLPSDRFSAERTGGSVSTLTIQRTQQEDSAVYLCASSLAGTNQPQHFGDGTRLSIL.

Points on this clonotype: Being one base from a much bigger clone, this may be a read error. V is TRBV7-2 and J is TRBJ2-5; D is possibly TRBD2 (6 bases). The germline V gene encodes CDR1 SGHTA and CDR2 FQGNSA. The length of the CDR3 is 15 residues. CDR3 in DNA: TGTGCCAGCAACTTAGTCTCGCGGGGCGGGGAGACCCAGTACTTC. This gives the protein CASNLVSRGGETQYF.

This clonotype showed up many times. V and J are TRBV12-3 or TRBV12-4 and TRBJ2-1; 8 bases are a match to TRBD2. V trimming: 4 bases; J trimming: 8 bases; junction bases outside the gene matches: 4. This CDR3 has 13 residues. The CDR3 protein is CASSSTSVDEQFF. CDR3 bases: TGTGCCAGCAGTTCGACTAGCGTAGATGAGCAGTTCTTC.

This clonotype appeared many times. In nucleotides, the CDR3 is TGTGCCAGCAGCATCCTTGGGACTAGCGGGAGGGATACGCAGTATTTT. Translation: CASSILGTSGRDTQYF. The chain employs TRBV7-2 and TRBJ2-3; 15 bases align to TRBD2. V lost 5 bases, J lost 6 bases, and 6 bases stayed unmatched. The germline CDR1 and CDR2 sequences are SGHTA and FQGNSA. CDR3 length: 16 residues.

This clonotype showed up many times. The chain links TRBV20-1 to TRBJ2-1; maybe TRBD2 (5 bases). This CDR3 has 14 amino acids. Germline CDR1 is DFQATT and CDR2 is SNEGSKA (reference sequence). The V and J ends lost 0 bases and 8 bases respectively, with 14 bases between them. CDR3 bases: TGCAGTGCTAGAGAAATGGGAGCACGGGATGAGCAGTTCTTC. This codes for CSAREMGARDEQFF.

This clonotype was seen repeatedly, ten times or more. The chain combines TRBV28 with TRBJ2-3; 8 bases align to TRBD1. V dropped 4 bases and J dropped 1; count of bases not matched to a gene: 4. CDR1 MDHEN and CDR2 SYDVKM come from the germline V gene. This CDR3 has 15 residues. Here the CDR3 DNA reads TGTGCCAGCAGTTCAGGGGGCGGGGGCACAGATACGCAGTATTTT. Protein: CASSSGGGGTDTQYF.

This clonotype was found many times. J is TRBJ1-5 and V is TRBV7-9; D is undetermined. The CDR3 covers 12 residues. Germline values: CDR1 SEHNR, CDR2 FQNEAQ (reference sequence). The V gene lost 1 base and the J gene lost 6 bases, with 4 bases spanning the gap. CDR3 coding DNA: TGTGCCAGCAGCTTAGAAGTTCAGCCCCAGCATTTT. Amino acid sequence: CASSLEVQPQHF.

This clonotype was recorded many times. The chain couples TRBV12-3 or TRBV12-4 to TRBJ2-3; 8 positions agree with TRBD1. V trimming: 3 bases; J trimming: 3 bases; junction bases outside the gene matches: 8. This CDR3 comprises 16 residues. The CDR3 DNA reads TGTGCCAGCAGTTTCTACACAGGGGGTATGACAGATACGCAGTATTTT. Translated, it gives CASSFYTGGMTDTQYF.

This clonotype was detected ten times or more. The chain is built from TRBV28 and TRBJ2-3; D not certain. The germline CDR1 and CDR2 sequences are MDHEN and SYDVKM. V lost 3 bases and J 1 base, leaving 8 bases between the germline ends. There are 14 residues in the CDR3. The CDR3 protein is CASSLVRGTDTQYF. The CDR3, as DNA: TGTGCCAGCAGTTTGGTTCGGGGCACAGATACGCAGTATTTT.

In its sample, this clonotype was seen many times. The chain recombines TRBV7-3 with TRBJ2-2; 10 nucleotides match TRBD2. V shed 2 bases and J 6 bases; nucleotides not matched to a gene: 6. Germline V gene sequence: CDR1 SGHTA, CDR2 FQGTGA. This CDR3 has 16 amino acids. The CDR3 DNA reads TGTGCCAGCAGCTTACGCGGGACTAGCGCGTCCGGGGAGCTGTTTTTT. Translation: CASSLRGTSASGELFF.

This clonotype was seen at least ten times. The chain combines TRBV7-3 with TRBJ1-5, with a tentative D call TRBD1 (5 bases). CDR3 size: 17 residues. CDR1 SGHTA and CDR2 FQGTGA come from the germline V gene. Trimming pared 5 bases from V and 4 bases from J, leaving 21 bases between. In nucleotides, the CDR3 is TGTGCCAGCAGCCCAAGAGCCAGGGATCCGCCGAATCAGCCCCAGCATTTT. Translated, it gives CASSPRARDPPNQPQHF.

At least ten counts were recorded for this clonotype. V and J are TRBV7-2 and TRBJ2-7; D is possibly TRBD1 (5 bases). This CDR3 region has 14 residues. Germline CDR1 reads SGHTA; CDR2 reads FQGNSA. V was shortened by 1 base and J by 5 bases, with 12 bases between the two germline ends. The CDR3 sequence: CASSLDMGRDEQYF. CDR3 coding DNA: TGTGCCAGCAGCTTAGATATGGGCAGGGACGAGCAGTACTTC.

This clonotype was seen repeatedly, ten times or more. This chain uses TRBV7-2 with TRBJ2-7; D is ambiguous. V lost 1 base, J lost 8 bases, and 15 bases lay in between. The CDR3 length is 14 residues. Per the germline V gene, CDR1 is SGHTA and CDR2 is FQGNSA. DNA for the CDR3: TGTGCCAGCAGCTTAGTCAGGAACCCCTCTAAGCAGTACTTC. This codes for CASSLVRNPSKQYF.

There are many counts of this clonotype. The CDR3 here is CASSWGQGAPGANVLTF. Written as DNA, the CDR3 is TGTGCCAGCAGCTGGGGACAGGGGGCGCCGGGGGCCAACGTCCTGACTTTC. V gene TRBV7-2 combines with J gene TRBJ2-6; 12 bases line up with TRBD1. CDR1 is SGHTA and CDR2 is FQGNSA in the germline V gene. The CDR3 contains 17 residues. V lost 4 bases, J lost 4 bases, and 5 bases stayed unmatched.

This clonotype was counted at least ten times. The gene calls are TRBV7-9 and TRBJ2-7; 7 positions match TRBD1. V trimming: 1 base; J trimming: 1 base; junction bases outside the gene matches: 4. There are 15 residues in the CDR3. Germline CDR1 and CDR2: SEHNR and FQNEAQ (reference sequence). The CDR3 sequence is CASSLGRDSSYEQYF. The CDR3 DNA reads TGTGCCAGCAGCTTAGGCCGGGACAGTTCCTACGAGCAGTACTTC.

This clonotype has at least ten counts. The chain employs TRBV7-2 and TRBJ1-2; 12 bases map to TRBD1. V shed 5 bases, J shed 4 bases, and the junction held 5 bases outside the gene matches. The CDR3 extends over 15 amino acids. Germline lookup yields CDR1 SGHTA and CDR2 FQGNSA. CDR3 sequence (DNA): TGTGCCAGCAGCCGGGGACAGGGGGCAGTCTATGGCTACACCTTC. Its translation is CASSRGQGAVYGYTF.

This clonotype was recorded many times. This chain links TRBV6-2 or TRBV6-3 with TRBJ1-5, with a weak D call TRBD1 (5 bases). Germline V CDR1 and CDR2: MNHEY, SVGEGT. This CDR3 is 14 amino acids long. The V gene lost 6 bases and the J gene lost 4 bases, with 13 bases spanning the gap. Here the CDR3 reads CASSPGWGNQPQHF. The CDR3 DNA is TGTGCCAGCAGCCCAGGGTGGGGGAATCAGCCCCAGCATTTT.

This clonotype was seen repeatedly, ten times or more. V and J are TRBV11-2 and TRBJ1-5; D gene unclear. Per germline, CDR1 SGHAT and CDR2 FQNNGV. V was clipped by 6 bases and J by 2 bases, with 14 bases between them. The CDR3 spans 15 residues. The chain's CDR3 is CASSLGEVGNQPQHF. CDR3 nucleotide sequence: TGTGCCAGCAGTTTGGGAGAGGTGGGCAATCAGCCCCAGCATTTT. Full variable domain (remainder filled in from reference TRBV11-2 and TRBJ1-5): EAGVAQSPRYKIIEKRQSVAFWCNPISGHATLYWYQQILGQGPKLLIQFQNNGVVDDSQLPKDRFSAERLKGVDSTLKIQPAKLEDSAVYLCASSLGEVGNQPQHFGDGTRLSIL.

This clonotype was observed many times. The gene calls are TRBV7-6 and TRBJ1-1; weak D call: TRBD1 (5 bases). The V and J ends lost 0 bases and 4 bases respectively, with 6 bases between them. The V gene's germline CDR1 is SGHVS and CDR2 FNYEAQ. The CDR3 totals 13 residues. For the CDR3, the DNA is TGTGCCAGCAGCTTAGCGGGACCCACTGAAGCTTTCTTT. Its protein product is CASSLAGPTEAFF.

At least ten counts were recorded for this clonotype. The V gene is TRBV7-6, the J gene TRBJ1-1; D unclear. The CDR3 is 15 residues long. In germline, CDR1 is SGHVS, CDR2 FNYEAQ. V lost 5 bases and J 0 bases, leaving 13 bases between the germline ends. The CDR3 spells CASSQRPTMNTEAFF. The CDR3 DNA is TGTGCCAGCAGCCAGCGACCGACCATGAACACTGAAGCTTTCTTT.

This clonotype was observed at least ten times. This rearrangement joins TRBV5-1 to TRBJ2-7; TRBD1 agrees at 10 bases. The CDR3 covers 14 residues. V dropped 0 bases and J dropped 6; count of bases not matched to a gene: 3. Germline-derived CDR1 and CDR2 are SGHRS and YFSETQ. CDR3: CASSLVTGGSEQYF. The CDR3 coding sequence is TGCGCCAGCAGCTTGGTGACAGGGGGCTCCGAGCAGTACTTC.

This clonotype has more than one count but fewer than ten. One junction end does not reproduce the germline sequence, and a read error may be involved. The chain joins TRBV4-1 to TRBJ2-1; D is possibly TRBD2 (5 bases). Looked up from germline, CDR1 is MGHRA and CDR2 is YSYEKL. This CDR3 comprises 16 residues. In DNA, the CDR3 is TGTGCCAGCAGCCAAGAAGGTTCCGGGGTTAACAATGAGCAGTTCTTC. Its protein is CASSQEGSGVNNEQFF.

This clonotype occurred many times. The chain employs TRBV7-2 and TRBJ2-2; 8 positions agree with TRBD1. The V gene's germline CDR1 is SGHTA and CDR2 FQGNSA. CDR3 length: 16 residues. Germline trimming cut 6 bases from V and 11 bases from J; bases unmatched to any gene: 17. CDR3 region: CASRPAGTGGLGELFF. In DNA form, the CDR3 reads TGTGCCAGCAGGCCTGCCGGGACAGGCGGGCTAGGCGAGCTGTTTTTT.

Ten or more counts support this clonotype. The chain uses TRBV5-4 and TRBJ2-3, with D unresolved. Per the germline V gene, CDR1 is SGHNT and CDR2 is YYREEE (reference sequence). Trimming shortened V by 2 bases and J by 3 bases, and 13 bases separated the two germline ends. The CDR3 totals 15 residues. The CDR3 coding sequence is TGTGCCAGCAGCTTTTCTGTTGCCGGTACAGATACGCAGTATTTT. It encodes CASSFSVAGTDTQYF.

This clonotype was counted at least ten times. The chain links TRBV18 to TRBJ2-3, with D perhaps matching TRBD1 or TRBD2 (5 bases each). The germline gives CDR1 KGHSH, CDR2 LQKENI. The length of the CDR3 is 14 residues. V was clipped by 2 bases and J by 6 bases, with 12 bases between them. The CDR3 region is CASSPAPGRDTQYF. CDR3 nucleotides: TGTGCCAGCTCACCAGCCCCGGGACGGGATACGCAGTATTTT.

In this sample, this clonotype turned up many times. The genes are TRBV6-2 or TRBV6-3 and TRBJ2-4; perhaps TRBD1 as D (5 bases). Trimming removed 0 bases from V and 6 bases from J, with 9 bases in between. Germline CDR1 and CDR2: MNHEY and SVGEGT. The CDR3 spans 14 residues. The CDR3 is CASSYSGPRNIQYF. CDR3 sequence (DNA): TGTGCCAGCAGTTACTCGGGGCCTCGAAACATTCAGTACTTC.

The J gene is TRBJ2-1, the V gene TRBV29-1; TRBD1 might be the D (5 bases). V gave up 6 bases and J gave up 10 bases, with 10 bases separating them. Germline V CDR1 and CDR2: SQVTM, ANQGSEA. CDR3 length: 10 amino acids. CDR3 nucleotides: TGCAGCGTGCTGGGGCGAGAGCAGTTCTTC. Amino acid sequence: CSVLGREQFF.